The 14 T cell receptor beta chains reported below all come from one sample, sequenced in a study of OX40 agonist ivuxolimab in advanced cancers. The protocol was immunoSEQ multiplex PCR, while the TCRdb copy is restricted to in-frame clones and leaves out a portion. The sample has 70,000 to 75,000 clones, over 75% seen once. The sequencing used CD4+ or CD8+ T cells sorted from blood, collected in a trial of the OX40 agonist ivuxolimab. Every receptor here comes from an adult with an advanced solid tumor such as melanoma, head and neck, liver or kidney cancer.

This clone appeared a single time. The rearrangement uses TRBV7-3 and TRBJ2-1, with 11 bases identical to TRBD2. The V gene's germline CDR1 is SGHTA and CDR2 FQGTGA. This CDR3 has 16 amino acids. Germline trimming cut 2 bases from V and 4 bases from J; bases unmatched to any gene: 4. The CDR3 protein is CASSLAGLAAYNEQFF. The CDR3 DNA reads TGTGCCAGCAGCTTAGCGGGACTAGCGGCATACAATGAGCAGTTCTTC.

The chain links TRBV29-1 to TRBJ2-1, with D maybe TRBD1 (5 bases). The CDR3 length is 13 residues. V lost 2 bases and J lost 5, with 10 bases in between. Germline loops: CDR1 SQVTM, CDR2 ANQGSEA. In DNA, the CDR3 is TGCAGCGTTGAATTACAGGCCCACAATGAGCAGTTCTTC. Translated: CSVELQAHNEQFF.

The rearrangement joins TRBV5-1 to TRBJ2-7, with TRBD2 matching over 13 bases. The CDR3 contains 16 residues. V was pared by 4 bases and J by 5 bases, with 9 bases of the junction left unmatched. The V gene's germline CDR1 is SGHRS and CDR2 YFSETQ. The CDR3 protein is CASSLRTSGSLHEQYF. In DNA, the CDR3 is TGCGCCAGCAGCCTACGGACTAGCGGGAGTTTACACGAGCAGTACTTC.

This clone appeared a few times. This rearrangement joins TRBV5-1 to TRBJ1-2; 7 bases align to TRBD1. CDR3 size: 14 residues. Looked up from germline, CDR1 is SGHRS and CDR2 is YFSETQ. V lost 4 bases to trimming and J lost 4 bases; unmatched junction nucleotides: 7. The CDR3 DNA sequence: TGCGCCAGCAGCGTTGGACAGGTCGCCTATGGCTACACCTTC. This gives the protein CASSVGQVAYGYTF.

This chain joins TRBV9 and TRBJ2-2; D not resolved. The CDR3 consists of 14 residues. Trimming shortened V by 2 bases and J by 7 bases, and 12 bases separated the two germline ends. CDR1 is SGDLS and CDR2 is YYNGEE in the germline V gene. The CDR3 sequence is CASSVHPDGGELFF. Here the CDR3 DNA reads TGTGCCAGCAGCGTTCACCCGGACGGCGGGGAGCTGTTTTTT.

This CDR3 reads CSARVRDRGRGITYEQYF. CDR3 nucleotides: TGCAGCGCACGGGTCCGGGACAGGGGGCGCGGAATAACCTACGAGCAGTACTTC. V usage is TRBV29-1 and J usage is TRBJ2-7, with 12 bases lining up with TRBD1. CDR1 SQVTM and CDR2 ANQGSEA come from the germline V gene. The CDR3 totals 18 residues. V dropped 7 bases and J dropped 2; count of bases not matched to a gene: 18.

The genes are TRBV18 and TRBJ1-1, with D tentatively TRBD1 (5 bases). V was cut by 5 bases and J by 4 bases, with 11 bases left in between. The CDR3 is made up of 13 amino acids. Germline CDR1 and CDR2: KGHSH and LQKENI. In DNA form, the CDR3 reads TGTGCCAGCTCATGGGACGGAGTCACTGAAGCTTTCTTT. This sequence encodes CASSWDGVTEAFF.

The J gene is TRBJ1-2, the V gene TRBV11-1, with 8 bases aligning to TRBD1. Germline assignment: CDR1 SGHAT and CDR2 FQDESV (reference sequence). The CDR3 covers 16 residues. J lost 7 bases, V lost 4 bases, and 14 bases had no gene match. The CDR3 loop reads CASSSTRTGRSAGYTF. The CDR3 region has the DNA TGTGCCAGCAGCTCAACGAGGACAGGGAGATCGGCTGGCTACACCTTC.

The chain carries TRBV7-9 and TRBJ1-1; D is uncertain. This CDR3 spans 15 amino acids. Germline V lookup: CDR1 SEHNR, CDR2 FQNEAQ (reference sequence). V was clipped by 4 bases and J by 2 bases, with 14 bases between them. Written as DNA, the CDR3 is TGTGCCAGCAGCTGGGTATCGCAGCTTAACACTGAAGCTTTCTTT. Amino acid sequence: CASSWVSQLNTEAFF.

V usage is TRBV19 and J usage is TRBJ1-5; 11 nucleotides match TRBD1. CDR1 is LNHDA and CDR2 is SQIVND in the germline V gene (reference sequence). V gave up 7 bases and J gave up 7 bases; unmatched junction bases: 6. The CDR3 runs to 14 residues. The CDR3 nucleotides read TGTGCCAGTACCGGGACAGGGGGAAAGCAGCCCCAGCATTTT. Translating gives CASTGTGGKQPQHF. The entire variable domain, with the rest obtained from reference TRBV19 and TRBJ1-5, is as follows: DGGITQSPKYLFRKEGQNVTLSCEQNLNHDAMYWYRQDPGQGLRLIYYSQIVNDFQKGDIAEGYSVSREKKESFPLTVTSAQKNPTAFYLCASTGTGGKQPQHFGDGTRLSIL.

The chain joins TRBV6-1 to TRBJ1-6, with a weak D call TRBD1 (5 bases). V shed 6 bases and J shed 4 bases, with 10 bases lying between them. This CDR3 has 14 residues. The germline V gene encodes CDR1 MNHNS and CDR2 SASEGT. CDR3: CASREQAYNSPLHF. In DNA form, the CDR3 reads TGTGCCAGCAGAGAACAGGCTTATAATTCACCCCTCCACTTT.

The chain couples TRBV4-1 to TRBJ1-4; 8 positions agree with TRBD1. The CDR3 totals 14 residues. Losses at the gene ends were 4 bases for V and 8 bases for J; bases not matched to a gene: 6. The germline CDR1 and CDR2 sequences are MGHRA and YSYEKL. Here the CDR3 DNA reads TGCGCCAGCAGCCTGAGGACAGGGAACGAAAAACTGTTTTTT. The encoded protein is CASSLRTGNEKLFF.

The rearrangement uses TRBV4-1 and TRBJ2-5; no clear D. In germline, CDR1 is MGHRA, CDR2 YSYEKL. The V end lost 2 bases, the J end lost 5 bases, and 12 bases lay between the germline ends. This CDR3 has 14 amino acids. The CDR3 region has the DNA TGCGCCAGCAGCCAAATAAGCCAATTGGAGACCCAGTACTTC. It translates to CASSQISQLETQYF.

The chain links TRBV30 to TRBJ2-7; no clear D gene. From germline, CDR1 is GTSNPN and CDR2 SVGIG (reference sequence). This CDR3 has 13 residues. Trimming left V 7 bases short and J 1 base short, with 14 bases between. The CDR3 spells CASSLVGSYEQYF. The CDR3 coding sequence is TGTGCCTCCTCCCTGGTGGGGTCCTACGAGCAGTACTTC.